One and the same sample provided the 24 T cell receptor beta chains below, sequenced in a study of T cells after yellow fever vaccination. TCRdb passed the 5' RACE reads through MiXCR, listing each CDR3 protein once. The sample has under 700,000 distinct CDR3 sequences, about a sixth seen once. The sample in question was PBMCs, obtained more than 4 days after the first yellow fever vaccination. Receptors originate from a man between 18 and 29 years old who received the YFV17D yellow fever vaccine.

The chain employs TRBV7-2 and TRBJ2-3, with 11 bases that match TRBD2. The J segment lost 3 bases and the V segment lost 8 bases, leaving 7 bases of the junction unmatched. The germline V gene has CDR1 SGHTA and CDR2 FQGNSA. The CDR3 extends over 15 amino acids. CDR3 sequence: CASPLAGGWTDTQYF. The DNA of the CDR3 is TGTGCCAGCCCCCTAGCGGGGGGTTGGACAGATACGCAGTATTTT.

This clonotype was seen more than once but under ten times. This chain uses TRBV12-3 or TRBV12-4 with TRBJ2-1; possibly TRBD1 for D (5 bases). The CDR3 runs to 13 residues. The V and J ends lost 3 bases and 6 bases respectively, with 9 bases between them. The CDR3 DNA reads as TGTGCCAGCAGTTTTCTGGGGCCCAATGAGCAGTTCTTC. Protein sequence: CASSFLGPNEQFF.

This chain uses TRBV19 with TRBJ2-2, with 8 nucleotides matching TRBD1. The V gene's germline CDR1 is LNHDA and CDR2 SQIVND (reference sequence). The CDR3 has 16 amino acids. Germline trimming cut 7 bases from V and 4 bases from J; bases unmatched to any gene: 11. CDR3 nucleotides: TGTGCCAGTACTCCCCGGGACAGGAAGGGCACCGGGGAGCTGTTTTTT. As protein: CASTPRDRKGTGELFF.

The chain employs TRBV4-1 and TRBJ1-3; TRBD1 is a possible D gene (5 bases). Germline-derived CDR1 and CDR2 are MGHRA and YSYEKL. Trimming shortened V by 4 bases and J by 0 bases, and 22 bases separated the two germline ends. The CDR3 runs 19 residues. In DNA, the CDR3 is TGCGCCAGCAGCCGATTCGCGACAGCGCCAAGGGTCTCTGGAAACACCATATATTTT. This codes for CASSRFATAPRVSGNTIYF.

There are many counts of this clonotype. The V and J genes are TRBV5-1 and TRBJ2-2, with TRBD1 matching over 8 bases. This CDR3 spans 16 amino acids. The V gene's germline CDR1 is SGHRS and CDR2 YFSETQ. V gave up 0 bases and J gave up 4 bases; unmatched junction bases: 5. CDR3 residues: CASSLDRGLTTGELFF. Written as DNA, the CDR3 is TGCGCCAGCAGCTTGGACAGGGGGTTAACCACCGGGGAGCTGTTTTTT.

This clonotype has only a few counts. This sequence joins TRBV7-2 and TRBJ2-7; D perhaps matches TRBD1 (5 bases). CDR1 is SGHTA, CDR2 FQGNSA, per germline. The CDR3 is 16 residues long. V lost 5 bases and J 6 bases, leaving 23 bases between the germline ends. The CDR3 coding sequence is TGTGCCAGCAGCGACCCAAGGGCAGGGATCCCCTCCGAGCAGTACTTC. This gives the protein CASSDPRAGIPSEQYF.

This chain joins TRBV24-1 and TRBJ2-7; no reliable D call. The V gene lost 4 bases and the J gene lost 7 bases, with 10 bases spanning the gap. The CDR3 runs 12 residues. Germline assignment: CDR1 KGHDR and CDR2 SFDVKD. The CDR3 here is CATSDRPSEQYF. For the CDR3, the DNA is TGTGCCACCAGTGACCGACCTTCGGAGCAGTACTTC.

This clonotype appeared a few times. The CDR3 region is CASSFGDSSYEQYV. CDR3 bases: TGTGCCAGCAGCTTCGGGGACAGCTCCTACGAGCAGTACGTC. This chain uses TRBV11-2 with TRBJ2-7, with 7 bases aligning to TRBD1. Germline V gives CDR1 SGHAT, CDR2 FQNNGV. This CDR3 region has 14 residues. V gave up 3 bases and J gave up 0 bases; unmatched junction bases: 2.

This clonotype was seen more than once but under ten times. This chain links TRBV12-3 or TRBV12-4 with TRBJ2-5, with TRBD2 as a possible D gene (6 bases). The V end was cut by 8 bases, the J end by 5 bases, with 15 bases between. The CDR3 covers 13 residues. CDR3 sequence: CASSGGVGETQYF. CDR3 DNA: TGTGCCAGCTCTGGCGGGGTCGGGGAGACCCAGTACTTC.

There are a few counts of this clonotype. The chain couples TRBV28 to TRBJ1-2; no reliable D call. Looked up from germline, CDR1 is MDHEN and CDR2 is SYDVKM. The V and J ends lost 4 bases and 7 bases respectively, with 7 bases between them. CDR3 length equals 11 residues. The CDR3 reads CASSSTIGYTF. Written as DNA, the CDR3 is TGTGCCAGCAGTTCAACCATTGGCTACACCTTC.

The J gene is TRBJ2-2, the V gene TRBV7-2; D may correspond to TRBD1 or TRBD2 (5 bases each). The CDR3 covers 16 residues. V lost 2 bases and J 3 bases, leaving 13 bases between the germline ends. From germline, CDR1 is SGHTA and CDR2 FQGNSA. For the CDR3, the DNA is TGTGCCAGCAGCTTATTAGGGGTGGGAGACACCGGGGAGCTGTTTTTT. Translating gives CASSLLGVGDTGELFF. Filled out from reference TRBV7-2 and TRBJ2-2, the complete variable domain reads GAGVSQSPSNKVTEKGKDVELRCDPISGHTALYWYRQSLGQGLEFLIYFQGNSAPDKSGLPSDRFSAERTGGSVSTLTIQRTQQEDSAVYLCASSLLGVGDTGELFFGEGSRLTVL.

This clonotype was seen more than once but under ten times. The gene calls are TRBV20-1 and TRBJ2-1; 10 nucleotides line up with TRBD1. This CDR3 region has 13 residues. Germline lookup yields CDR1 DFQATT and CDR2 SNEGSKA (reference sequence). With 5 bases clipped from V and 9 bases from J, the junction kept 7 bases outside the gene matches. CDR3 nucleotides: TGCAGTGCTCACGACAGGGGGCTGGGTGAGCAGTTCTTC. Its translation is CSAHDRGLGEQFF.

This chain links TRBV25-1 with TRBJ2-7; 8 bases align to TRBD1. Germline CDR1 and CDR2: MGHDK and SYGVNS. The CDR3 has 12 amino acids. J lost 4 bases, V lost 7 bases, and 3 bases had no gene match. This chain's CDR3 is CASIGQGYEQYF. Here the CDR3 DNA reads TGTGCCAGCATCGGACAGGGATACGAGCAGTACTTC.

V is TRBV5-1 and J is TRBJ2-3; 7 positions agree with TRBD2. The ends lost 2 bases at V and 4 bases at J; junction bases unmatched: 4. Germline V gene sequence: CDR1 SGHRS, CDR2 YFSETQ. The CDR3 extends over 14 amino acids. The CDR3 region is CASSFGLGADTQYF. CDR3 sequence (DNA): TGCGCCAGCAGCTTCGGACTAGGGGCAGATACGCAGTATTTT.

In its sample, this clonotype was seen a few times. This chain links TRBV7-9 with TRBJ2-1; D is possibly TRBD1 (6 bases). Germline V CDR1 and CDR2: SEHNR, FQNEAQ (reference sequence). V was shortened by 1 base and J by 10 bases, with 14 bases between the two germline ends. There are 14 residues in the CDR3. The CDR3 DNA reads TGTGCCAGCAGCTTAGGGGCAACAGGGAACGAGCAGTTCTTC. Residues: CASSLGATGNEQFF.

This clonotype was picked up a small number of times. The chain combines TRBV5-6 with TRBJ2-2; weak D call: TRBD1 (6 bases). The CDR3 length is 17 residues. From germline, CDR1 is SGHDT and CDR2 YYEEEE. Trimming took off 0 bases at V and 0 bases at J, with 12 bases between the two ends. Here the CDR3 reads CASSLGFGTPNTGELFF. The CDR3 DNA sequence: TGTGCCAGCAGCTTGGGGTTCGGGACACCGAACACCGGGGAGCTGTTTTTT. Variable domain in full (rest from reference TRBV5-6 and TRBJ2-2): DAGVTQSPTHLIKTRGQQVTLRCSPKSGHDTVSWYQQALGQGPQFIFQYYEEEERQRGNFPDRFSGHQFPNYSSELNVNALLLGDSALYLCASSLGFGTPNTGELFFGEGSRLTVL.

This clonotype came up a few times. The chain couples TRBV5-1 to TRBJ1-2; TRBD1 might be the D (6 bases). Trimming took 5 bases from V and 0 from J, leaving 14 bases between them. Germline assignment: CDR1 SGHRS and CDR2 YFSETQ. This CDR3 contains 15 residues. The CDR3 reads CASRILQGSNYGYTF. The CDR3 DNA follows: TGCGCCAGCAGAATACTACAGGGATCTAACTATGGCTACACCTTC.

The table lists this clonotype with a few counts. V gene TRBV15 combines with J gene TRBJ2-5; D may correspond to TRBD1 or TRBD2 (5 bases each). Germline assignment: CDR1 LNHNV and CDR2 YYDKDF (reference sequence). The V end was cut by 1 base, the J end by 2 bases, with 11 bases between. The CDR3 totals 15 residues. CDR3 region: CATSRAGGGQETQYF. The DNA of the CDR3 is TGTGCCACCAGCAGAGCTGGGGGTGGGCAAGAGACCCAGTACTTC.

Only one count was recorded for this clonotype. The junction differs from germline at one of its ends, possibly a read error. CDR3 loop: CASSYGTSNTVAFF. The CDR3 coding sequence is TGTGCCAGCAGTTACGGGACATCTAACACTGTAGCTTTCTTT. The V call is TRBV6-5, the J call TRBJ1-1; tentative D call: TRBD1 (6 bases). This CDR3 spans 14 amino acids. Germline V lookup: CDR1 MNHEY, CDR2 SVGAGI.

V usage is TRBV11-2 and J usage is TRBJ1-1, with 9 bases lining up with TRBD1. Trimming took 10 bases from V and 5 from J; bases not matched to a gene: 23. The CDR3 length is 18 residues. The germline CDR1 and CDR2 sequences are SGHAT and FQNNGV. For the CDR3, the DNA is TGTGCCACGGCCAGCAGCTTAACCGTCGGGACAGGGCGGACTGAAGCTTTCTTT. It yields the protein CATASSLTVGTGRTEAFF.

The genes are TRBV5-1 and TRBJ2-1; D might be TRBD1 (5 bases). The CDR3 covers 16 residues. CDR1 SGHRS and CDR2 YFSETQ come from the germline V gene. V lost 0 bases and J lost 1, with 11 bases in between. The CDR3 region has the DNA TGCGCCAGCAGCTTGGGGGCAGGGCTATCCTACAATGAGCAGTTCTTC. The encoded protein is CASSLGAGLSYNEQFF.

This clonotype was picked up many times. The chain carries TRBV5-1 and TRBJ1-1; perhaps TRBD1 as D (5 bases). Deletions cut 0 bases from V and 0 bases from J, with 9 bases between. CDR1 and CDR2 from the germline V gene are SGHRS and YFSETQ. The CDR3 is 15 amino acids. Here the CDR3 DNA reads TGCGCCAGCAGCTTGGGAGCGGGGGTGAACACTGAAGCTTTCTTT. This codes for CASSLGAGVNTEAFF. Supplemented by reference TRBV5-1 and TRBJ1-1, the full variable domain reads KAGVTQTPRYLIKTRGQQVTLSCSPISGHRSVSWYQQTPGQGLQFLFEYFSETQRNKGNFPGRFSGRQFSNSRSEMNVSTLELGDSALYLCASSLGAGVNTEAFFGQGTRLTVV.

The gene calls are TRBV27 and TRBJ2-7; a weak D match, TRBD1 (6 bases). This CDR3 contains 10 residues. The germline CDR1 and CDR2 sequences are MNHEY and SMNVEV (reference sequence). In DNA, the CDR3 is TGTGCCAGCAGTTCCCTGAGGGGGACCGTC. Translating it yields CASSSLRGTV.

The chain combines TRBV5-1 with TRBJ1-2, with D perhaps matching TRBD1 (6 bases). CDR3 length: 15 residues. Germline-derived CDR1 and CDR2 are SGHRS and YFSETQ. Trimming pared 3 bases from V and 6 bases from J, leaving 18 bases between. The CDR3 protein is CASSSEPGGLDGYTF. The DNA for the CDR3 is TGCGCCAGCAGCTCCGAGCCCGGGGGCCTGGATGGCTACACCTTC. Full variable domain (rest looked up from reference TRBV5-1 and TRBJ1-2): KAGVTQTPRYLIKTRGQQVTLSCSPISGHRSVSWYQQTPGQGLQFLFEYFSETQRNKGNFPGRFSGRQFSNSRSEMNVSTLELGDSALYLCASSSEPGGLDGYTFGSGTRLTVV.